The 2 T cell receptor beta chains below were found in one sample sequenced in a study of early stage breast cancer tumors (dated by TCRdb to 2015 to 2018). Library generation was performed with the immunoSEQ multiplex PCR assay. TCRdb holds this immuneACCESS table with in-frame rearrangements only. Some clones are missing; in checked studies, unresolved V genes explain under half, and the rest has no known cause. The sample table records 30,000 to 35,000 clones; roughly four fifths of these occur just once. 4.7% of the sample belongs to the ten largest clones. The specimen sequenced was blood. The receptors originated from a person aged 40 to 50 with breast cancer.

The gene calls are TRBV19 and TRBJ2-3; 9 bases fit TRBD1. The CDR3 has 15 amino acids. V was clipped by 4 bases and J by 3 bases; unmatched bases: 5. Germline V gene data show CDR1 as LNHDA and CDR2 as SQIVND (reference sequence). The CDR3: CASSTPGQGTDTQYF. CDR3 DNA sequence: TGTGCCAGTAGTACACCGGGACAGGGTACAGATACGCAGTATTTT.

In nucleotides, the CDR3 is TGTGCCAGCAGTCCGGACGGACTCTCCTACGAGCAGTACTTC. It yields the protein CASSPDGLSYEQYF. The chain couples TRBV6-6 to TRBJ2-7; D is possibly TRBD2 (5 bases). Germline CDR1 MNHNY, CDR2 SVGAGI (reference sequence). There are 14 residues in the CDR3. V lost 5 bases to trimming and J lost 0 bases, with 11 bases between them.